A selection of T cell receptor beta chains follows, all from one sample in a study of cytomegalovirus exposure and HLA in healthy donors. Sequencing was performed with immunoSEQ multiplex PCR; in TCRdb, only in-frame clones are kept and a portion is missing. Among around 130,000 clones listed, just under 80% were seen once. The sequenced sample consisted of PBMCs. The receptors shown here come from a woman aged 18-35 years in good health and CMV-seronegative. Both conserved end residues are part of each CDR3. Fields, in order: V gene, J gene, clone size, D gene, CDR3 protein, CDR3 DNA. D genes are given only for firm matches. Size is stated for part of the rows, as once, few or many counts, or as a class when the clone is expanded.

TRBV30	TRBJ2-7	-	TRBD1	CAWKVRTGLYEQYF	TGTGCCTGGAAGGTGAGGACAGGTCTTTACGAGCAGTACTTC
TRBV15	TRBJ2-5	-	-	CATSARGGGETQYF	TGTGCCACCAGCGCCCGAGGGGGTGGAGAGACCCAGTACTTC
TRBV9	TRBJ2-1	once	TRBD2	CASSVVPSGSGSYNEQFF	TGTGCCAGCAGCGTAGTTCCTAGCGGGAGTGGTTCCTACAATGAGCAGTTCTTC
TRBV5-4	TRBJ2-2	-	-	CASSLVDTGELFF	TGTGCCAGCAGCTTGGTAGACACCGGGGAGCTGTTTTTT
TRBV6-6	TRBJ2-2	-	-	CASRHRQGLEKLFF	TGTGCCAGCAGGCACAGGCAGGGTTTGGAGAAGCTGTTTTTT
TRBV10-2	TRBJ2-3	once	-	CASSEKRASTDTQYF	TGCGCCAGCAGTGAAAAGCGGGCGTCCACAGATACGCAGTATTTT
TRBV9	TRBJ2-1	-	-	CASSATPETYNEQFF	TGTGCCAGCAGCGCGACACCAGAAACCTACAATGAGCAGTTCTTC
TRBV5-1	TRBJ1-2	few	-	CASSPDSQPYGYTF	TGCGCCAGCAGCCCGGACAGCCAACCCTATGGCTACACCTTC
TRBV2	TRBJ1-1	-	-	CAFPWRGEMNTEAFF	TGTGCCTTTCCATGGCGGGGCGAAATGAACACTGAAGCTTTCTTT
TRBV7-9	TRBJ2-3	-	TRBD1	CASSPGQSTDTQYF	TGTGCCAGCAGCCCGGGACAGAGCACAGATACGCAGTATTTT
TRBV5-4	TRBJ2-1	-	TRBD2	CASTRRASGSGGEQFF	TGTGCCAGCACCCGGAGGGCTAGCGGGAGTGGAGGTGAGCAGTTCTTC
TRBV5-4	TRBJ2-7	-	-	CASSLRGTPYEQYF	TGTGCCAGCAGCTTGCGGGGGACGCCCTACGAGCAGTACTTC
TRBV5-4	TRBJ2-5	-	-	CASSLAGSAQYF	TGTGCCAGCAGCTTGGCCGGGAGCGCCCAGTACTTC
TRBV21-1	TRBJ2-1	-	-	CASSKDFPGTLNYNEQFF	TGTGCCAGCAGCAAAGATTTTCCGGGAACCCTCAATTACAATGAGCAGTTCTTC
TRBV19	TRBJ1-1	-	-	CASSQAGRSTEAFF	TGTGCCAGTAGTCAGGCGGGTAGGAGTACTGAAGCTTTCTTT
TRBV29-1	TRBJ2-5	once	-	CSVEPRQETQYF	TGCAGCGTTGAACCTCGCCAAGAGACCCAGTACTTC
TRBV5-8	TRBJ2-5	-	TRBD1	CASSLTGATGTQYF	TGTGCCAGCAGCTTGACAGGGGCCACGGGGACCCAGTACTTC
TRBV5-1	TRBJ1-2	few	-	CASSPGWALGDYGYTF	TGCGCCAGCAGCCCTGGCTGGGCTCTGGGAGACTATGGCTACACCTTC
TRBV19	TRBJ2-7	once	TRBD1	CASSWRGTGGADEQYF	TGTGCCAGTAGTTGGCGGGGGACAGGGGGCGCGGACGAGCAGTACTTC